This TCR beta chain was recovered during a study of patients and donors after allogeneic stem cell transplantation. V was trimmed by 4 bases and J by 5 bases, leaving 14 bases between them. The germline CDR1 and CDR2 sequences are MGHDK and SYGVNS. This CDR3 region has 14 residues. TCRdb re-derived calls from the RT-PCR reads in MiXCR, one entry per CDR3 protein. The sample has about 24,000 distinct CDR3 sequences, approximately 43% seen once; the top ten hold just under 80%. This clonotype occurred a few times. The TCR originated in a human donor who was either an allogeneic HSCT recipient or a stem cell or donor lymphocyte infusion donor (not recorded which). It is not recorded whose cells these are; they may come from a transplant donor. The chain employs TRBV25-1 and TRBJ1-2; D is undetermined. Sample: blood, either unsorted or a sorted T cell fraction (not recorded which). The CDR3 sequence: CASSGNSDWYGYTF. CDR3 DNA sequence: TGTGCCAGCAGTGGGAACAGTGACTGGTATGGCTACACCTTC.